This T cell receptor beta chain was observed in a study of post-analysis software for immune sequencing data. The authors incorporated unique molecular identifiers into the TCR beta cDNA libraries. TCRdb passed the PCR reads through MiXCR, listing each CDR3 protein once. Among hundreds of thousands of distinct CDR3 sequences, around 60% were seen once, and the ten largest hold around 10%. Worth noting for this clonotype: The antigen remains unidentified.

Deletions cut 6 bases from V and 7 bases from J, with 22 bases between. The CDR3 covers 16 residues. The germline V gene encodes CDR1 MNHEY and CDR2 SVGAGI. Study outcomes and limitations: About 5 TRBV segments (TRBV5-6, TRBV5-1 and TRBV20-1 among them) occurred more frequently in patients than in controls.

This TCR was sampled from a girl aged 2 to 9 with multiple sclerosis. Sequenced input: blood. The V call is TRBV6-5, the J call TRBJ2-1, with D perhaps matching TRBD2 (6 bases). The DNA for the CDR3 is TGTGCCAGCAGGCCAGAACGGGGGTTCGGAGGAAATGAGCAGTTCTTC. Amino acids: CASRPERGFGGNEQFF.